A single T cell receptor beta chain is shown here with its context. The record originates from a study of beta chain features in type 1 diabetes. Between the trimmed V and J ends, which lost 6 bases and 5 bases, there was a span of 11 bases. Germline V gives CDR1 SQVTM, CDR2 ANQGSEA. This CDR3 has 11 residues. Sequenced material consisted of expressed TCRB transcripts (all of the isolated RNA was reverse transcribed). Clones were sequenced by immunoSEQ multiplex PCR, and TCRdb holds only the in-frame ones, with some missing. In the table there are about 350,000 clones, 20% of which are singletons. The chain links TRBV29-1 to TRBJ2-7; D may be TRBD2 (6 bases). Sequencing was carried out using naive CD4+ T cells from blood. The source of this sequence is a woman younger than 35 in good health. CDR3 region: CSVGGIHEQYF. As DNA, the CDR3 is TGCAGCGTCGGGGGAATCCACGAGCAGTACTTC.